This TCR beta chain came from a study of T cell repertoires in cytomegalovirus infection. Overall study: It can be stated that public TCR beta signatures indicated CMV infection as well as a matching HLA type. Notes on the study in general: HLA-C-restricted CMV clonotypes gave the most frequent clonotype in two of eight donors.

About this clonotype itself: Its antigen is unidentified.

TCRdb called the reads again in MiXCR, with one record for every CDR3 protein. There are about 400,000 distinct CDR3 sequences in the sample; 15% to 20% occur only once, and around 9.3% lies in the top ten. Sequenced: PBMCs. The receptor was derived from a human donor in good health (CMV status not recorded). Some clones in this sample may be carry-over from other donors' samples.

CDR3 amino acids: CASSTTGRNQPQHF. The CDR3 coding sequence is TGTGCCAGCAGCACGACAGGGCGCAATCAGCCCCAGCATTTT. The chain joins TRBV27 to TRBJ1-5, with 7 bases identical to TRBD1. V lost 6 bases, J lost 2 bases, and 4 bases stayed unmatched. CDR3 length: 14 amino acids. The germline gives CDR1 MNHEY, CDR2 SMNVEV (reference sequence).